Following are 20 T cell receptor beta chains from one sample sequenced in a study of graft-versus-host responses after intestinal transplantation (dated by TCRdb to 2020 to 2023). Read against the paper, the sample's time point label means: cells obtained before transplantation from donor or recipient. The library relied on the immunoSEQ multiplex PCR assay. What TCRdb holds here is the immuneACCESS table cut down to in-frame rearrangements. Part of the clones is not present; checked against another copy, under half of the missing clones reflect an unresolved V gene, and the others are unexplained. This sample comprises 100,000 to 130,000 clones, 87% of them detected only once. The ten largest clones take up 0.71% of the sample. No cognate antigen is known for these TCRs. Sequenced here: unstimulated CD4+ T cells sorted from spleen or lymph node cells, sampled before transplant. These receptors all come from a human donor who was the organ donor for an intestinal transplant.

The chain links TRBV27 to TRBJ1-2; 9 nucleotides line up with TRBD1. The CDR3 length is 16 residues. Trimming removed 6 bases from V and 7 bases from J; junction bases left unmatched: 15. CDR1 and CDR2 from the germline V gene are MNHEY and SMNVEV (reference sequence). The CDR3 spells CASRSGLRDRVGGYTF. CDR3 sequence (DNA): TGTGCCAGCAGATCCGGACTCCGGGACAGGGTTGGTGGCTACACCTTC.

CDR3 DNA sequence: TGCGCCAGCAGCTTGGAGGGGGACTATGGCTACACCTTC. This encodes CASSLEGDYGYTF. The chain has TRBV5-1 and TRBJ1-2; a possible D gene is TRBD1 (6 bases). This CDR3 is 13 amino acids long. The V end lost 0 bases, the J end lost 3 bases, and 6 bases lay between the germline ends. Germline CDR1 reads SGHRS; CDR2 reads YFSETQ.

This chain uses TRBV5-1 with TRBJ2-3; 7 nucleotides align to TRBD2. The germline V gene encodes CDR1 SGHRS and CDR2 YFSETQ. The ends lost 0 bases at V and 2 bases at J; junction bases unmatched: 6. The CDR3 runs to 16 residues. CDR3 region: CASSLAGGRDTDTQYF. The CDR3 coding sequence is TGCGCCAGCAGCTTGGCCGGCGGGAGAGACACAGATACGCAGTATTTT.

This chain connects TRBV6-5 to TRBJ1-2, with 8 nucleotides matching TRBD1. CDR3 size: 14 residues. V gave up 2 bases and J gave up 4 bases; unmatched junction bases: 3. In germline, CDR1 is MNHEY, CDR2 SVGAGI. The DNA of the CDR3 is TGTGCCAGCAGTTACCGAGACAGGGGCTATGGCTACACCTTC. Protein sequence: CASSYRDRGYGYTF.

CDR3 DNA: TGTGCCAGCAGTCGGGGGGGGACAGCGAACACTGAAGCTTTCTTT. It is translated as CASSRGGTANTEAFF. This sequence joins TRBV6-1 and TRBJ1-1; 7 bases align to TRBD1. CDR1 is MNHNS, CDR2 SASEGT, per germline. CDR3 length: 15 amino acids. J lost 1 base, V lost 5 bases, and 7 bases had no gene match.

V and J are TRBV5-6 and TRBJ2-5; tentative D call: TRBD1 (6 bases). The CDR3 runs 15 residues. CDR1 SGHDT and CDR2 YYEEEE come from the germline V gene. The V end lost 2 bases, the J end lost 1 base, and 12 bases lay between the germline ends. The CDR3 DNA follows: TGTGCCAGCAGCTTAAAACTCAGGGGCCAAGAGACCCAGTACTTC. Its translation: CASSLKLRGQETQYF.

This clone is a singleton in its sample. V is TRBV30 and J is TRBJ2-7; unclear D gene. The V and J ends lost 5 bases and 6 bases respectively, with 14 bases between them. The CDR3 loop spans 12 amino acids. Germline V gives CDR1 GTSNPN, CDR2 SVGIG (reference sequence). The CDR3 DNA reads as TGTGCCTGGGACGACCAATCTAGCGAGCAGTACTTC. Translating gives CAWDDQSSEQYF.

This chain uses TRBV6-1 with TRBJ2-7, with D possibly TRBD2 on 6 matching bases. CDR3 size: 14 residues. Trimming took 6 bases from V and 0 from J, leaving 12 bases between them. Per germline, CDR1 MNHNS and CDR2 SASEGT. Written as DNA, the CDR3 is TGTGCCAGCAGCCCGACTAGTTACTCCTACGAGCAGTACTTC. This encodes CASSPTSYSYEQYF.

The chain recombines TRBV7-3 with TRBJ2-7; 11 bases align to TRBD2. This CDR3 has 20 residues. Looked up from germline, CDR1 is SGHTA and CDR2 is FQGTGA. V lost 8 bases, J lost 2 bases, and 23 bases stayed unmatched. The CDR3 DNA sequence: TGTGCCAGCCCCCCCCCATTCCTTCCTCAGCTACTAGCGGGAGCCTACGAGCAGTACTTC. Residues: CASPPPFLPQLLAGAYEQYF. The variable domain in full, with the rest retrieved from reference TRBV7-3 and TRBJ2-7, is GAGVSQTPSNKVTEKGKYVELRCDPISGHTALYWYRQSLGQGPEFLIYFQGTGAADDSGLPNDRFFAVRPEGSVSTLKIQRTERGDSAVYLCASPPPFLPQLLAGAYEQYFGPGTRLTVT.

The chain joins TRBV6-1 to TRBJ1-5; TRBD1 agrees at 8 bases. J gave up 0 bases and V 4 bases, and 8 bases lay outside the gene matches. The CDR3 is 17 residues long. CDR1 is MNHNS and CDR2 is SASEGT in the germline V gene. The CDR3, as DNA: TGTGCCAGCAGTGGCCCGGGACAGGTCAGTAGCAATCAGCCCCAGCATTTT. Translated: CASSGPGQVSSNQPQHF.

The J gene is TRBJ2-3, the V gene TRBV6-1, with 14 positions matching TRBD2. Germline CDR1 is MNHNS and CDR2 is SASEGT. The CDR3 runs 17 residues. Losses at the gene ends were 1 base for V and 4 bases for J; bases not matched to a gene: 4. The CDR3, as DNA: TGTGCCAGCAGTGAAGGGAAGGGACTAGCGGGAGCAGATACGCAGTATTTT. This sequence encodes CASSEGKGLAGADTQYF.

The chain is built from TRBV7-9 and TRBJ1-5; 9 nucleotides align to TRBD1. Germline V lookup: CDR1 SEHNR, CDR2 FQNEAQ (reference sequence). This CDR3 comprises 16 residues. Trimming at V came to 3 bases and at J to 1 base, leaving 4 bases not matched to a gene. The CDR3 reads CASSLGQGASNQPQHF. The CDR3 DNA reads TGTGCCAGCAGCTTGGGACAGGGAGCGAGCAATCAGCCCCAGCATTTT.

V is TRBV11-2 and J is TRBJ1-2; no firm D call. V lost 6 bases and J lost 2, with 13 bases in between. The CDR3 is 14 residues long. Germline V gene sequence: CDR1 SGHAT, CDR2 FQNNGV. This chain's CDR3 is CASRSLRANYGYTF. CDR3 nucleotides: TGTGCCAGCAGATCTCTTAGGGCGAACTATGGCTACACCTTC. Drawing the rest from reference TRBV11-2 and TRBJ1-2, the complete variable domain is EAGVAQSPRYKIIEKRQSVAFWCNPISGHATLYWYQQILGQGPKLLIQFQNNGVVDDSQLPKDRFSAERLKGVDSTLKIQPAKLEDSAVYLCASRSLRANYGYTFGSGTRLTVV.

This sequence joins TRBV13 and TRBJ2-3, with TRBD2 identical over 9 bases. J was trimmed by 4 bases and V by 5 bases; bases with no gene match: 7. This CDR3 region has 15 residues. Germline V gives CDR1 PRHDT, CDR2 FYEKMQ (reference sequence). CDR3 nucleotides: TGTGCCAGCAGCCTAATAGCGGGAGTTGCAGATACGCAGTATTTT. It encodes CASSLIAGVADTQYF.

The V call is TRBV18, the J call TRBJ1-4; D is unclear. Trimming stripped 4 bases from V and 1 base from J, with 7 bases between. Germline loops: CDR1 KGHSH, CDR2 LQKENI. The CDR3 sequence is 14 residues long. CDR3 DNA: TGTGCCAGCTCACGAGGCCTAACTAATGAAAAACTGTTTTTT. Amino acid sequence: CASSRGLTNEKLFF.

The genes are TRBV2 and TRBJ1-2, with D possibly matching TRBD1 (6 bases). The CDR3 sequence is 12 residues long. Trimming pared 8 bases from V and 6 bases from J, leaving 13 bases between. Germline V gives CDR1 SNHLY, CDR2 FYNNEI. This CDR3 reads CASVGEGDGYTF. CDR3 nucleotides: TGTGCCAGCGTGGGGGAGGGGGATGGCTACACCTTC.

The rearrangement uses TRBV7-9 and TRBJ2-3, with a possible D match to TRBD1 (6 bases). V dropped 5 bases and J dropped 2 bases, with 17 bases sitting between them. CDR1 is SEHNR and CDR2 is FQNEAQ in the germline V gene (reference sequence). The CDR3 spans 16 residues. CDR3 region: CASSRRVGGFTDTQYF. DNA of the CDR3: TGTGCCAGCAGCAGGCGGGTAGGGGGATTCACAGATACGCAGTATTTT.

The gene calls are TRBV30 and TRBJ1-1; TRBD1 might be the D (5 bases). Germline loops: CDR1 GTSNPN, CDR2 SVGIG (reference sequence). V gave up 0 bases and J gave up 1 base, with 9 bases separating them. This CDR3 comprises 14 residues. Written as DNA, the CDR3 is TGTGCCTGGAGTGTGCGGGGGTGGAACACTGAAGCTTTCTTT. Protein product: CAWSVRGWNTEAFF.

This clone was seen just once. Mismatch with germline at one junction end may stem from a read error. Here the CDR3 DNA reads TGTGCCAGCAGCATGACAGGGCCCTACGAGCAGTACTTC. It encodes CASSMTGPYEQYF. The rearrangement joins TRBV5-1 to TRBJ2-7; 7 nucleotides align to TRBD1. The germline gives CDR1 SGHRS, CDR2 YFSETQ. The CDR3 totals 13 residues.

The chain links TRBV11-2 to TRBJ2-5; the match to TRBD1 covers 8 bases. This CDR3 has 14 residues. The V gene end was trimmed by 3 bases and the J gene end by 4 bases; junction bases not matched to a gene: 4. CDR1 SGHAT and CDR2 FQNNGV come from the germline V gene. The CDR3 region is CASSFQGAGETQYF. The CDR3 DNA sequence: TGTGCCAGCAGCTTCCAGGGGGCCGGAGAGACCCAGTACTTC.